The entry below gives a single T cell receptor (beta chain) sequence along with its context. It has no known antigen specificity. Base qualities are missing; no much larger clone stands one base away. The CDR3 goes from the cysteine to the phenylalanine over 15 residues. The only DNA kept is the CDR3, 45 bases in frame from the first base. According to the germline V gene, CDR1 reads SGHVS and CDR2 reads FQNEAQ. The germline V end is reduced by 2 bases and the J end by 4 bases; junction bases left unmatched: 4. Patients with a history of autoimmune disease or receiving systemic immunosuppression were excluded from the trial. Peripheral blood for TCR sequencing was collected from all dose cohorts at baseline, on cycle 4 day 1, and on cycle 7 day 1. The samples were drawn from a first-in-human, open-label, multicenter phase I dose-escalation trial of ivuxolimab. The trial enrolled adults with locally advanced or metastatic head and neck squamous cell, hepatocellular, melanoma or renal cell carcinoma. Before TCR sequencing, CD4+ and CD8+ T cells were separately sorted from peripheral blood.

This sample is part of a study of OX40 agonist ivuxolimab in advanced cancers. A note on the overall study: The costimulatory receptor OX40 (CD134) was targeted by ivuxolimab, a fully human IgG2 agonistic monoclonal antibody. Intravenous ivuxolimab was administered to patients every 2 weeks at six dose levels: 0.01, 0.1, 0.3, 1.5, 3 and 10 mg/kg. Of the 50 or so patients in dose escalation, some 20 had hepatocellular carcinoma, roughly 15 had melanoma, 9 had renal cell carcinoma and 9 had head and neck cancer. In the dose-escalation cohort, around four fifths of patients were male, and the mean age was 60 years with a range of about 23 to 79. Patients were allowed to have had prior anti-PD-1, anti-PD-L1 or anti-CTLA-4 therapy, and 30% to 50% of the dose-escalation patients had previously received checkpoint inhibitors. Partial responses were achieved by three dose-escalation patients, of whom one had hepatocellular carcinoma and two had cutaneous melanoma. The point of sequencing TCRbeta in the periphery was to test whether ivuxolimab changed TCR sequence diversity and drove clonal T-cell expansion. The paper covers the monotherapy dose-escalation part of the phase I ivuxolimab trial, which included N ≈ 50 patients.

Overall results and qualifications from the work: At doses of 0.1 to 3.0 mg/kg, clonal expansion of both CD4+ and CD8+ blood T cells was observed from baseline to week 6. Partial responders in the 0.1-3.0 mg/kg groups had among the lowest normalized peripheral clonal expansion, especially among CD8+ T cells. After ivuxolimab, more expanded clones were found on average in CD8+ T cells than in CD4+ T cells. Low levels of normalized T-cell clonal expansion were also seen in some nonresponding patients. The antigen specificity of the clonally expanded peripheral T cells was not determined.

Genomic DNA was extracted from sorted cells for sequencing of the TCRbeta CDR3 region. TCRbeta CDR3 regions were sequenced using the immunoSEQ Assay. In TCRdb, the immuneACCESS table is reduced to in-frame sequences with V and J assigned. These tables do not hold every clone; where another copy was compared, an unresolved V gene accounts for under half, and the others remain unexplained. Within this sample are about 70,000 clones, with around 90% of them counted one time only. The ten largest clonotypes hold about 0.95% of the sample. Sequenced here: CD4+ or CD8+ T cells sorted from blood, sampled in a trial of the OX40 agonist ivuxolimab. The TCR originated in an adult with an advanced solid tumor such as melanoma, head and neck, liver or kidney cancer. The V and J segments used are TRBV7-8 and TRBJ1-4, with 7 middle bases fitting TRBD1. The nucleotide sequence reads TGTGCCAGCAGCTTAAACAGGGGTTATAATGAAAAACTGTTTTTT. Translated, it reads CASSLNRGYNEKLFF.